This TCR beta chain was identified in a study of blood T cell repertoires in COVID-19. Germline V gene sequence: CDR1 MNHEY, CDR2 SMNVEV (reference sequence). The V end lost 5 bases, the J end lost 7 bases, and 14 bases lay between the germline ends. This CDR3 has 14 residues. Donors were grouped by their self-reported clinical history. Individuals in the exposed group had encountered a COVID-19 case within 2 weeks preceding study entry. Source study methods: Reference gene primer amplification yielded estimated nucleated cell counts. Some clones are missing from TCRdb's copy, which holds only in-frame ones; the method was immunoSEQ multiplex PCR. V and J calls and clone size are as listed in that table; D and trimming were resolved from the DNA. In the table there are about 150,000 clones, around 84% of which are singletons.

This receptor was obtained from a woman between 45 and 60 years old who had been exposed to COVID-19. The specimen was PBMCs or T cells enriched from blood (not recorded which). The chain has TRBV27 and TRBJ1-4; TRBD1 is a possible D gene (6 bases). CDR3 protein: CASSNGGASEKLFF. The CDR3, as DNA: TGTGCCAGCAGTAACGGGGGGGCTTCTGAAAAACTGTTTTTT.